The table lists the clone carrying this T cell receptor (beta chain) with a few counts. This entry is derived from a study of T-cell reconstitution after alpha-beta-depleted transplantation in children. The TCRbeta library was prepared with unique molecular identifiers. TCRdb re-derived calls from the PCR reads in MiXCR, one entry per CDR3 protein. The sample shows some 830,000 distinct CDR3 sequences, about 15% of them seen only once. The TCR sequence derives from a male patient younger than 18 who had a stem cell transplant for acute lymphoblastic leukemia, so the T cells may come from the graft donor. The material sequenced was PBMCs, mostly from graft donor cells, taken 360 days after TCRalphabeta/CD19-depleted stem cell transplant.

The DNA of the CDR3 is TGTGCCACCAGTGATTTTAGACGGAATGAAGCTTTCTTT. This codes for CATSDFRRNEAFF. J is TRBJ1-1 and V is TRBV24-1; D unresolved. CDR1 and CDR2 from the germline V gene are KGHDR and SFDVKD. Trimming took 1 base from V and 7 from J, leaving 9 bases between them. The CDR3 spans 13 residues.